The table lists the clone carrying this T cell receptor beta chain with many counts. With a V-primer adapter and a constant-region primer, TCRs were amplified for around 21 PCR cycles. A single record per CDR3 protein comes from TCRdb applying MiXCR to the reads. This table holds under 60,000 distinct CDR3 sequences, approximately 31% found once. This entry belongs to a study of low-dose radiotherapy and immunotherapy resistance in tumors. Study-wide background: Every six weeks patients received intravenous ipilimumab 1 mg/kg, and every two weeks they received intravenous nivolumab 240 mg.

The CDR3 contains 15 residues. V lost 3 bases to trimming and J lost 3 bases; unmatched junction nucleotides: 7. The germline V gene encodes CDR1 SGHDN and CDR2 FVKESK. As to time point: after trial treatment. Treatment reported: LDRT plus nivolumab, ipilimumab, low-dose cyclophosphamide and aspirin (RACIN trial). This TCR came from a male donor with rectosigmoid adenocarcinoma. J is TRBJ2-7 and V is TRBV14; 8 nucleotides line up with TRBD1. Sequenced material: PBMCs, taken after low-dose radiotherapy plus immunotherapy. The CDR3: CASSQGGQGLYEQYF. As DNA, the CDR3 is TGTGCCAGCAGCCAGGGAGGACAGGGCCTCTACGAGCAGTACTTC.